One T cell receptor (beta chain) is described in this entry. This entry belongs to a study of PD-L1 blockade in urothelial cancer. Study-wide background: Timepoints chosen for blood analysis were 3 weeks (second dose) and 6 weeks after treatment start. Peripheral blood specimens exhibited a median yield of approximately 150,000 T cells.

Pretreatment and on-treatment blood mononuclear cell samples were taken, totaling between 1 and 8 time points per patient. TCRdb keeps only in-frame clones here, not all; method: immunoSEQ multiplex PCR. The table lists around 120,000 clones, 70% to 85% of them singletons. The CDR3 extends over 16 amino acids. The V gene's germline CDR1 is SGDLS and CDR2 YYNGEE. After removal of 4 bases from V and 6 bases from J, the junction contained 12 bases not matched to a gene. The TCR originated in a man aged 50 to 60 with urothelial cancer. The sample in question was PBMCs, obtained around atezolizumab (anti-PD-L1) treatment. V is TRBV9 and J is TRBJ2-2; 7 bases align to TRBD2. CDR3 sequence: CASSSIGLGNAGELFF. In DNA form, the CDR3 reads TGTGCCAGCAGCTCGATAGGACTAGGTAACGCCGGGGAGCTGTTTTTT. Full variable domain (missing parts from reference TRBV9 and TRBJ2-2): DSGVTQTPKHLITATGQRVTLRCSPRSGDLSVYWYQQSLDQGLQFLIQYYNGEERAKGNILERFSAQQFPDLHSELNLSSLELGDSALYFCASSSIGLGNAGELFFGEGSRLTVL.